This T cell receptor (beta chain) appears in the sequencing data of a study of vaccination effects on CD4 cells after COVID-19. The wider study: Subjects were given two BNT162b2 or mRNA-1273 vaccine doses.

Produced via immunoSEQ multiplex PCR; TCRdb's table is partial and in-frame only. The data hold about 51,000 clones, with 60% to 80% observed a single time. Details on this clone: The antigen is not known.

V dropped 5 bases and J dropped 2; count of bases not matched to a gene: 15. This CDR3 has 19 amino acids. Germline V lookup: CDR1 MNHEY, CDR2 SMNVEV (reference sequence). Following an approximately eleven-day culture, CD4+ T cells were purified. A half-medium replacement with IL-2 medium was carried out on days 3 and 7. The receptor's source is a human donor who had a prior SARS-CoV-2 infection. The sample here was CD4+ T cells from PBMCs cultured without peptide, taken before COVID-19 vaccination. This chain joins TRBV27 and TRBJ1-4; 9 bases match TRBD1. The CDR3 here is CASSPRTGEFVGTNEKLFF. CDR3 coding DNA: TGTGCCAGCAGTCCAAGGACAGGGGAATTTGTAGGGACTAATGAAAAACTGTTTTTT.